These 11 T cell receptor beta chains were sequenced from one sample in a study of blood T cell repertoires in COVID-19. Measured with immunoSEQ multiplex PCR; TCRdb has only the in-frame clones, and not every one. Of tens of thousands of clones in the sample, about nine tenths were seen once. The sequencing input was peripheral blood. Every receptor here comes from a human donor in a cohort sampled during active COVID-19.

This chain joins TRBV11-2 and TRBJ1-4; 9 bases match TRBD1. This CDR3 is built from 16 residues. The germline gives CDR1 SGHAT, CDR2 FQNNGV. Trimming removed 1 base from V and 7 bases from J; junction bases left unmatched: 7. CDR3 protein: CASSLGLGTGSEKLFF. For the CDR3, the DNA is TGTGCCAGCAGCTTAGGCCTAGGGACAGGGAGTGAAAAACTGTTTTTT.

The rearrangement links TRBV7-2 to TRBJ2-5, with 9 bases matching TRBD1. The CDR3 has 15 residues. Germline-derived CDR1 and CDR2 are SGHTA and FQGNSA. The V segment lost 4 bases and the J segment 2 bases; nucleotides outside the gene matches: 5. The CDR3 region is CASSSYRGLQETQYF. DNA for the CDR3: TGTGCCAGCAGCTCATACAGGGGGCTTCAAGAGACCCAGTACTTC.

The CDR3, as DNA: TGTGCCAGCAGCTTAGGTCCGGGACAGGGGACTGGAAACACCATATATTTT. Translating gives CASSLGPGQGTGNTIYF. The V call is TRBV5-5, the J call TRBJ1-3; 10 bases match TRBD1. Germline V lookup: CDR1 SGHKS, CDR2 YYEKEE (reference sequence). The CDR3 is 17 residues long. The trim removed 2 bases at V and 2 bases at J, leaving 7 bases unmatched. Based on the CDR3 plus reference TRBV5-5 and TRBJ1-3, the full variable domain is DAGVTQSPTHLIKTRGQQVTLRCSPISGHKSVSWYQQVLGQGPQFIFQYYEKEERGRGNFPDRFSARQFPNYSSELNVNALLLGDSALYLCASSLGPGQGTGNTIYFGEGSWLTVV.

This CDR3 is CASTGTVTGNTIYF. As DNA, the CDR3 is TGTGCCAGCACCGGGACAGTGACTGGAAACACCATATATTTT. This chain uses TRBV2 with TRBJ1-3; 7 bases fit TRBD1. Germline CDR1 SNHLY, CDR2 FYNNEI. The CDR3 consists of 14 residues. V was pared by 7 bases and J by 2 bases, with 5 bases of the junction left unmatched.

CDR3 sequence (DNA): TGTGCCAGCAGCGTAGCGGAGCGGGGCCGAACCGGGGAGCTGTTTTTT. Translation: CASSVAERGRTGELFF. The chain employs TRBV9 and TRBJ2-2, with TRBD2 matching 7 bases. The germline V gene has CDR1 SGDLS and CDR2 YYNGEE. This CDR3 is 16 amino acids long. The ends lost 0 bases at V and 5 bases at J; junction bases unmatched: 7.

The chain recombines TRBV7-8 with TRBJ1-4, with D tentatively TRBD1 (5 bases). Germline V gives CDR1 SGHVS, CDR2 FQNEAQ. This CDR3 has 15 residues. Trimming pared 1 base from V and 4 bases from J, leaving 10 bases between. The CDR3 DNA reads TGTGCCAGCAGCTTAGTTCGCGGGGGTAATGAAAAACTGTTTTTT. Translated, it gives CASSLVRGGNEKLFF.

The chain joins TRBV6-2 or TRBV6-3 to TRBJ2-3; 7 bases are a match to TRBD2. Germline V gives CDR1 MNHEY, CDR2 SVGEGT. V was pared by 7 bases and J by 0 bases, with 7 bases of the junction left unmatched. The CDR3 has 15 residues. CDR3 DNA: TGTGCCAGCAACCCGACTAGCCGGAGCACAGATACGCAGTATTTT. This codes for CASNPTSRSTDTQYF.

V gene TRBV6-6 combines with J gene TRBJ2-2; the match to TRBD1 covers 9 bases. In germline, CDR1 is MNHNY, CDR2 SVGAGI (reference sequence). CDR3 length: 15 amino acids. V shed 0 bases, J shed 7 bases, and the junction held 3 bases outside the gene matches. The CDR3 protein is CASSYSGQGGGELFF. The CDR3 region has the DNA TGTGCCAGCAGTTACTCGGGACAGGGCGGCGGGGAGCTGTTTTTT.

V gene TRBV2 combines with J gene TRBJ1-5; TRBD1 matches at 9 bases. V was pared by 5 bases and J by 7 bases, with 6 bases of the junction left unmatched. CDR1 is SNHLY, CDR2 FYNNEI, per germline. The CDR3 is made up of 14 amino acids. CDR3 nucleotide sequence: TGTGCCAGCAGTAGTAGTACAGGGGGCCAGCCCCAGCATTTT. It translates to CASSSSTGGQPQHF.

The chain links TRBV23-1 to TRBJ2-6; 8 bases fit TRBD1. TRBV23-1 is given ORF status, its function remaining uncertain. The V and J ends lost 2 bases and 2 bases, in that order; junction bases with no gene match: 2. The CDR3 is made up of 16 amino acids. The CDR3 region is CASSQQTGAGANVLTF. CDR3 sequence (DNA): TGCGCCAGCAGTCAACAGACAGGGGCTGGGGCCAACGTCCTGACTTTC.

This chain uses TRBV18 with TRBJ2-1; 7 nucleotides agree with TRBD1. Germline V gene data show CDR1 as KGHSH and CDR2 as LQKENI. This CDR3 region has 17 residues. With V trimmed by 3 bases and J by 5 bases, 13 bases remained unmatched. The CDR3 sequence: CASSPVLRGHRDNEQFF. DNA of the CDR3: TGTGCCAGCTCACCCGTCCTTAGGGGGCACCGGGACAATGAGCAGTTCTTC.